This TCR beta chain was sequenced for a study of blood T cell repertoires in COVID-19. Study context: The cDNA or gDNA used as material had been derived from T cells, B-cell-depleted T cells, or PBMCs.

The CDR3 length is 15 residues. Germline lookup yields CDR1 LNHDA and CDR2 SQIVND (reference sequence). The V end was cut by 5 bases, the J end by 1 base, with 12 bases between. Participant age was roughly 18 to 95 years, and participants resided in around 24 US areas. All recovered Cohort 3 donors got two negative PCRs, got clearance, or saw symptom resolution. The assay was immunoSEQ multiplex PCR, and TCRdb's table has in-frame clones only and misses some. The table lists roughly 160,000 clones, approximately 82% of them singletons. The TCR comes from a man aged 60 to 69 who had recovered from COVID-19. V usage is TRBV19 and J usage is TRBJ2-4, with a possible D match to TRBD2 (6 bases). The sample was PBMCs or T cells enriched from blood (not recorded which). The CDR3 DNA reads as TGTGCCAGTAGTGAAGGACGGGGGGCCAAAAACATTCAGTACTTC. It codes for CASSEGRGAKNIQYF.